These 20 T cell receptor beta chains originate from one sample sequenced in a study of blood T cell repertoires in COVID-19. Using immunoSEQ multiplex PCR, the repertoire was profiled, and TCRdb retains in-frame clones only, with some absent. The repertoire holds around 250,000 clones, with around nine tenths as singletons. The sample was PBMCs or T cells enriched from blood (not recorded which). These receptors were obtained from a woman in her 50s who had recovered from COVID-19.

The chain recombines TRBV10-1 with TRBJ1-5; D unclear. V was cut by 3 bases and J by 4 bases, with 7 bases left in between. Germline-derived CDR1 and CDR2 are WNHNN and SYGVQD (reference sequence). The length of the CDR3 is 13 residues. The CDR3 protein is CASSERRNQPQHF. Written as DNA, the CDR3 is TGCGCCAGCAGTGAACGGAGAAATCAGCCCCAGCATTTT.

The V call is TRBV7-2, the J call TRBJ2-1; 11 positions match TRBD2. The length of the CDR3 is 17 residues. Germline V gene data show CDR1 as SGHTA and CDR2 as FQGNSA. V trimming: 4 bases; J trimming: 7 bases; junction bases outside the gene matches: 12. DNA of the CDR3: TGTGCCAGCAGCTCCTCCTTAGGTATAGCGGGAGGGAATGAGCAGTTCTTC. This codes for CASSSSLGIAGGNEQFF.

The rearrangement joins TRBV30 to TRBJ2-1; D is unclear. The CDR3 runs to 10 residues. The V and J ends lost 5 bases and 7 bases respectively, with 6 bases between them. CDR1 and CDR2 from the germline V gene are GTSNPN and SVGIG (reference sequence). CDR3 bases: TGTGCCTGGGTTGAGAATGAGCAGTTCTTC. Translated: CAWVENEQFF.

This clone was counted once. The chain uses TRBV7-3 and TRBJ2-3, with a weak D call TRBD2 (7 bases). The CDR3 covers 14 residues. The V and J ends lost 3 bases and 4 bases respectively, with 11 bases between them. CDR1 is SGHTA and CDR2 is FQGTGA in the germline V gene. CDR3 sequence (DNA): TGTGCCAGCAGCTTGAGGGGGGGCGCAGATACGCAGTATTTT. This sequence encodes CASSLRGGADTQYF.

The chain links TRBV27 to TRBJ2-2; a weak D match, TRBD1 (6 bases). This CDR3 has 15 amino acids. The germline CDR1 and CDR2 sequences are MNHEY and SMNVEV (reference sequence). Between the trimmed V and J ends, which lost 6 bases and 4 bases, there was a span of 15 bases. The DNA for the CDR3 is TGTGCCAGCAGCAGGGGTAGCCGGGTCACCGGGGAGCTGTTTTTT. Its protein product is CASSRGSRVTGELFF.

This sequence joins TRBV6-5 and TRBJ1-2; D remains unclear. CDR1 is MNHEY and CDR2 is SVGAGI in the germline V gene. This CDR3 is built from 15 residues. V dropped 5 bases and J dropped 6 bases, with 19 bases sitting between them. As DNA, the CDR3 is TGTGCCAGCAGTCGCCGGCCCAGTCGGGGTGATGGCTACACCTTC. It yields the protein CASSRRPSRGDGYTF.

This clone appeared once. The chain carries TRBV2 and TRBJ1-2; no definite D call. V shed 2 bases and J shed 4 bases, with 5 bases lying between them. This CDR3 contains 12 residues. Germline V gene lookup returns CDR1 SNHLY and CDR2 FYNNEI. The CDR3 spells CASSENSYGYTF. In nucleotides, the CDR3 is TGTGCCAGCAGTGAAAACAGCTATGGCTACACCTTC.

The V and J genes are TRBV18 and TRBJ1-2; D is ambiguous. Trimming took 5 bases from V and 0 from J, leaving 13 bases between them. Germline V gives CDR1 KGHSH, CDR2 LQKENI. The CDR3 is made up of 15 amino acids. The CDR3 coding sequence is TGTGCCAGCTCAACCGTGACATCCGCTAACTATGGCTACACCTTC. Its translation is CASSTVTSANYGYTF.

This sequence joins TRBV11-2 and TRBJ2-7, with D possibly TRBD2 on 5 matching bases. From germline, CDR1 is SGHAT and CDR2 FQNNGV. This CDR3 spans 15 amino acids. Deletions cut 1 base from V and 4 bases from J, with 14 bases between. The CDR3 nucleotides read TGTGCCAGCAGCTTAGGGCTAGCTTCATTTTACGAGCAGTACTTC. Its protein product is CASSLGLASFYEQYF.

Here the CDR3 reads CASSRDRQTYEQYF. The CDR3 DNA follows: TGTGCCAGCAGCCGGGACAGACAGACCTACGAGCAGTACTTC. This chain joins TRBV3-1 (or the pseudogene TRBV3-2) and TRBJ2-7; 7 nucleotides align to TRBD1. The ends lost 4 bases at V and 2 bases at J; junction bases unmatched: 5. CDR3 length: 14 amino acids. The germline CDR1 and CDR2 sequences are LGHDT and YNNKEL (reference sequence).

The chain is built from TRBV11-1 and TRBJ2-7; TRBD1 matches 7 bases. Germline assignment: CDR1 SGHAT and CDR2 FQDESV (reference sequence). The length of the CDR3 is 15 residues. The trim removed 4 bases at V and 1 base at J, leaving 7 bases unmatched. The CDR3 sequence: CASSYGTAYSYEQYF. The CDR3 bases are TGTGCCAGCAGCTACGGGACAGCATATTCCTACGAGCAGTACTTC.

The chain joins TRBV10-3 to TRBJ1-2; the D gene is possibly TRBD1 (5 bases). The germline V gene has CDR1 ENHRY and CDR2 SYGVKD. The CDR3 covers 13 residues. Trimming pared 4 bases from V and 8 bases from J, leaving 14 bases between. CDR3 in DNA: TGTGCCATCAGTGCCCGGGGGGGGTACGGCTACACCTTC. Protein sequence: CAISARGGYGYTF.

V is TRBV5-1 and J is TRBJ2-1, with no clear D. The CDR3 runs to 14 residues. Between the trimmed V and J ends, which lost 0 bases and 3 bases, there was a span of 7 bases. The germline V gene has CDR1 SGHRS and CDR2 YFSETQ. The CDR3 DNA reads as TGCGCCAGCAGCTTGGGGGCCAACTACAATGAGCAGTTCTTC. It codes for CASSLGANYNEQFF.

For this clone: Different DNA sequences within this sample yield the same CDR3. This sequence joins TRBV2 and TRBJ2-7; D might be TRBD2 (6 bases). The ends were cut back, 7 bases at V and 0 bases at J, with 10 bases in the middle. Germline assignment: CDR1 SNHLY and CDR2 FYNNEI. This CDR3 spans 13 amino acids. The CDR3 DNA reads TGTGCCAGCACTGGGGACTCCTCCTACGAGCAGTACTTC. It is translated as CASTGDSSYEQYF.

Concerning this clone: Additional DNA sequences in this sample encode the identical CDR3. This chain uses TRBV3-1 (or the pseudogene TRBV3-2) with TRBJ2-7; 7 bases agree with TRBD1. V lost 4 bases and J lost 2; bases outside the gene matches: 5. Looked up from germline, CDR1 is LGHDT and CDR2 is YNNKEL (reference sequence). CDR3 length equals 14 residues. CDR3 bases: TGTGCCAGCAGCCTTGGGCAGGGGGCCTACGAGCAGTACTTC. Amino acid sequence: CASSLGQGAYEQYF.

CDR3: CASSSKGQPLRNQPQHF. CDR3 DNA: TGTGCCAGCAGCTCAAAGGGACAGCCTCTGAGGAATCAGCCCCAGCATTTT. The V and J genes are TRBV28 and TRBJ1-5, with 7 positions matching TRBD1. The CDR3 covers 17 residues. The germline CDR1 and CDR2 sequences are MDHEN and SYDVKM. V lost 6 bases to trimming and J lost 4 bases; unmatched junction nucleotides: 15.

This chain connects TRBV11-2 to TRBJ2-3, with TRBD2 matching 8 bases. CDR3 size: 15 residues. Germline CDR1 SGHAT, CDR2 FQNNGV. The V gene end was trimmed by 7 bases and the J gene end by 3 bases; junction bases not matched to a gene: 9. The CDR3: CASTLNGRETDTQYF. The CDR3 nucleotides are TGTGCCAGCACCCTTAACGGGAGGGAAACAGATACGCAGTATTTT.

The rearrangement links TRBV5-1 to TRBJ2-1; D possibly corresponds to TRBD2 (6 bases). Per germline, CDR1 SGHRS and CDR2 YFSETQ. The CDR3 spans 15 residues. V was shortened by 5 bases and J by 7 bases, with 19 bases between the two germline ends. The DNA of the CDR3 is TGCGCCAGCAGGGATTTGCGACTAGATTCGAATGAGCAGTTCTTC. Translated, it gives CASRDLRLDSNEQFF.

Details on this clone: A junction end diverges from the germline sequence, so it may reflect a read error. The chain joins TRBV7-9 to TRBJ1-1, with a possible D match to TRBD1 (6 bases). Germline V gene data show CDR1 as SEHNR and CDR2 as FQNEAQ (reference sequence). This CDR3 contains 14 residues. The CDR3 protein is CASSVQGQNAEAFF. CDR3 bases: TGTGCCAGCAGCGTACAGGGTCAGAACGCTGAAGCTTTCTTT.

This chain uses TRBV7-9 with TRBJ2-2; weak D call: TRBD2 (6 bases). The V and J ends lost 5 bases and 3 bases respectively, with 19 bases between them. This CDR3 comprises 17 residues. CDR1 and CDR2 from the germline V gene are SEHNR and FQNEAQ (reference sequence). The CDR3 loop reads CASSRFLRSGDTGELFF. For the CDR3, the DNA is TGTGCCAGCAGCCGCTTCCTCCGCTCGGGGGACACCGGGGAGCTGTTTTTT. Drawing the rest from reference TRBV7-9 and TRBJ2-2, the complete variable domain is DTGVSQNPRHKITKRGQNVTFRCDPISEHNRLYWYRQTLGQGPEFLTYFQNEAQLEKSRLLSDRFSAERPKGSFSTLEIQRTEQGDSAMYLCASSRFLRSGDTGELFFGEGSRLTVL.